The 25 T cell receptor beta chains below were found in one sample sequenced in a study of T cell clonotyping in hematopoietic cell transplantation listed by TCRdb under 2021. The method was the immunoSEQ multiplex PCR assay. TCRdb obtained this table from immuneACCESS and retained in-frame rearrangements with V and J assigned. These tables miss some clones; where compared with another copy, unresolved V genes account for less than half of the shortfall, and the remainder is unexplained. The sample table shows some 76,000 clones, and around 96% are seen once. Clones ranked in the top ten supply roughly 1.5% of the sample. The meaning of the sample's time point label: recipient sample about 28 days before transplant, after cytoreduction. Sequenced here: peripheral blood mononuclear cells, sampled before stem cell transplant. The source is a woman aged 50 to 60 with acute myeloid leukemia. Some clones in this sample may be carry-over from other donors' samples.

This chain joins TRBV30 and TRBJ2-1, with D maybe TRBD2 (5 bases). V was clipped by 1 base and J by 3 bases, with 13 bases between them. Germline loops: CDR1 GTSNPN, CDR2 SVGIG (reference sequence). The CDR3 runs to 15 residues. CDR3 coding DNA: TGTGCCTGGAGTGCTAGTACTAGGCTCTACAATGAGCAGTTCTTC. Amino acids: CAWSASTRLYNEQFF.

This clone occurred once. This rearrangement joins TRBV15 to TRBJ1-1; a possible D gene is TRBD1 (5 bases). The CDR3 loop spans 15 amino acids. Trimming left V 1 base short and J 5 bases short, with 14 bases between. CDR1 LNHNV and CDR2 YYDKDF come from the germline V gene (reference sequence). CDR3 region: CATSRARTGVTEAFF. In DNA, the CDR3 is TGTGCCACCAGCAGAGCCCGGACGGGGGTGACTGAAGCTTTCTTT.

The chain links TRBV5-1 to TRBJ2-1; TRBD1 might be the D (5 bases). V lost 0 bases and J 6 bases, leaving 7 bases between the germline ends. CDR1 and CDR2 from the germline V gene are SGHRS and YFSETQ. The CDR3 sequence is 13 residues long. CDR3: CASSLDQGNEQFF. CDR3 DNA sequence: TGCGCCAGCAGCTTGGATCAGGGCAATGAGCAGTTCTTC.

Written as DNA, the CDR3 is TGCAGCGCGCAGAGGGGTGCGGGAACCGGGGAGCTGTTTTTT. Translating gives CSAQRGAGTGELFF. This sequence joins TRBV29-1 and TRBJ2-2; D is possibly TRBD2 (6 bases). Germline V gives CDR1 SQVTM, CDR2 ANQGSEA. This CDR3 is 14 amino acids long. Trimming removed 7 bases at V and 5 bases at J, with 17 bases between.

This clone was seen just once. V and J are TRBV28 and TRBJ2-3, with 13 bases matching TRBD2. V lost 8 bases, J lost 6 bases, and 11 bases stayed unmatched. Germline CDR1 MDHEN, CDR2 SYDVKM. This CDR3 has 16 amino acids. CDR3 amino acids: CASLPTSGGMRDTQYF. DNA of the CDR3: TGTGCCAGCTTACCGACTAGCGGGGGGATGAGGGATACGCAGTATTTT.

The chain joins TRBV5-1 to TRBJ1-2, with D unclear. Per germline, CDR1 SGHRS and CDR2 YFSETQ. Trimming left V 0 bases short and J 2 bases short, with 5 bases between. CDR3 length equals 13 residues. The DNA for the CDR3 is TGCGCCAGCAGCTTGGCGCCCAACTATGGCTACACCTTC. It specifies CASSLAPNYGYTF.

The rearrangement joins TRBV4-2 to TRBJ2-1, with 15 nucleotides matching TRBD2. Losses at the gene ends were 1 base for V and 0 bases for J; bases not matched to a gene: 4. This CDR3 spans 19 amino acids. Germline V gene data show CDR1 as LGHNA and CDR2 as YNFKEQ. The CDR3 is CASSQAGLAGGSSYNEQFF. The CDR3 nucleotides are TGTGCCAGCAGCCAAGCCGGACTAGCGGGGGGGAGCTCCTACAATGAGCAGTTCTTC.

This clone has a handful of counts. The rearrangement joins TRBV28 to TRBJ1-4; tentative D call: TRBD1 (5 bases). Germline assignment: CDR1 MDHEN and CDR2 SYDVKM. V lost 6 bases to trimming and J lost 3 bases, with 14 bases between them. CDR3 length: 15 amino acids. The CDR3 is CASSAPGSANEKLFF. As DNA, the CDR3 is TGTGCCAGCAGCGCCCCAGGGTCCGCTAATGAAAAACTGTTTTTT.

This sequence joins TRBV18 and TRBJ1-5; D is ambiguous. Looked up from germline, CDR1 is KGHSH and CDR2 is LQKENI. Trimming cost V 6 bases and J 2 bases, with 8 bases left between them. The CDR3 runs 13 residues. The CDR3 sequence: CASSPTGNQPQHF. DNA of the CDR3: TGTGCCAGCTCCCCCACCGGCAATCAGCCCCAGCATTTT.

V gene TRBV28 combines with J gene TRBJ2-1; 16 bases match TRBD2. Germline V gives CDR1 MDHEN, CDR2 SYDVKM. The CDR3 covers 15 residues. V shed 4 bases and J 7 bases; nucleotides not matched to a gene: 1. In DNA form, the CDR3 reads TGTGCCAGCAGTTCGGGACTAGCGGGGGGGAATGAGCAGTTCTTC. This gives the protein CASSSGLAGGNEQFF.

This rearrangement joins TRBV30 to TRBJ2-7; TRBD2 agrees at 10 bases. CDR3 length equals 15 residues. Germline loops: CDR1 GTSNPN, CDR2 SVGIG (reference sequence). Trimming at V came to 1 base and at J to 9 bases, leaving 12 bases not matched to a gene. The CDR3 DNA reads TGTGCCTGGAGTGACAAGCGGGAGGGCGAGTCAGTGCAGTACTTC. Its translation: CAWSDKREGESVQYF.

This chain uses TRBV6-5 with TRBJ2-4; either TRBD1 or TRBD2 may supply D (5 bases each). Germline-derived CDR1 and CDR2 are MNHEY and SVGAGI. The CDR3 covers 12 residues. Trimming took off 3 bases at V and 10 bases at J, with 10 bases between the two ends. CDR3 protein: CASSYGTGIQYF. The CDR3 DNA sequence: TGTGCCAGCAGTTATGGGACCGGGATTCAGTACTTC.

The chain recombines TRBV2 with TRBJ2-7; TRBD1 agrees at 9 bases. Per the germline V gene, CDR1 is SNHLY and CDR2 is FYNNEI. The CDR3 is 15 residues long. J gave up 5 bases and V 6 bases, and 11 bases lay outside the gene matches. CDR3 sequence: CASRSIRTGDDEQYF. In DNA form, the CDR3 reads TGTGCCAGCAGGAGCATTCGGACAGGGGACGACGAGCAGTACTTC.

J is TRBJ1-5 and V is TRBV28, with TRBD1 matching over 10 bases. There are 17 residues in the CDR3. Germline values: CDR1 MDHEN, CDR2 SYDVKM. The V and J ends lost 0 bases and 2 bases, in that order; junction bases with no gene match: 4. The CDR3 nucleotides are TGTGCCAGCAGTTTATGGGGGACAGGGGAAGGCAATCAGCCCCAGCATTTT. Amino acid sequence: CASSLWGTGEGNQPQHF.

In its sample, this clone was seen once. V is TRBV2 and J is TRBJ1-2; 7 positions match TRBD1. This CDR3 has 14 residues. Germline assignment: CDR1 SNHLY and CDR2 FYNNEI. J gave up 7 bases and V 1 base, and 6 bases lay outside the gene matches. The CDR3 sequence is CASSEVEGAGGYTF. CDR3 bases: TGTGCCAGCAGTGAAGTTGAGGGGGCGGGTGGCTACACCTTC. Full variable domain (remainder filled in from reference TRBV2 and TRBJ1-2): EPEVTQTPSHQVTQMGQEVILRCVPISNHLYFYWYRQILGQKVEFLVSFYNNEISEKSEIFDDQFSVERPDGSNFTLKIRSTKLEDSAMYFCASSEVEGAGGYTFGSGTRLTVV.

The CDR3 region has the DNA TGTGCCAGCAGCGTAGAGGGACAGGGGTTAACTAATGAAAAACTGTTTTTT. Translation: CASSVEGQGLTNEKLFF. The chain links TRBV9 to TRBJ1-4; 10 nucleotides match TRBD1. The germline CDR1 and CDR2 sequences are SGDLS and YYNGEE. This CDR3 has 17 amino acids. V trimming: 0 bases; J trimming: 1 base; junction bases outside the gene matches: 3.

The gene calls are TRBV5-6 and TRBJ2-7; 8 nucleotides match TRBD2. This CDR3 is 16 amino acids long. Looked up from germline, CDR1 is SGHDT and CDR2 is YYEEEE. V was pared by 4 bases and J by 0 bases, with 9 bases of the junction left unmatched. The CDR3 sequence: CASSRGPTSVSYEQYF. The CDR3, as DNA: TGTGCCAGCAGCAGGGGTCCGACTAGCGTCTCCTACGAGCAGTACTTC.

V usage is TRBV2 and J usage is TRBJ1-1, with D perhaps TRBD1 (6 bases). The V gene lost 0 bases and the J gene lost 8 bases, with 25 bases spanning the gap. This CDR3 is 18 amino acids long. The germline V gene has CDR1 SNHLY and CDR2 FYNNEI. The CDR3 DNA reads TGTGCCAGCAGTGAAGCGGCAATTGGGCAGGGGTCAGGGATAGAAGCTTTCTTT. Its protein product is CASSEAAIGQGSGIEAFF.

This chain uses TRBV6-1 with TRBJ2-6, with a weak D call TRBD1 (6 bases). Trimming took off 6 bases at V and 11 bases at J, with 20 bases between the two ends. This CDR3 region has 15 residues. Germline V gene lookup returns CDR1 MNHNS and CDR2 SASEGT. The CDR3 is CASSDTDRRRYVLTF. CDR3 in DNA: TGTGCCAGCAGCGACACCGACAGGAGGCGTTACGTCCTGACTTTC.

V gene TRBV7-6 combines with J gene TRBJ2-3; perhaps TRBD2 as D (5 bases). Germline V lookup: CDR1 SGHVS, CDR2 FNYEAQ. The CDR3 extends over 13 amino acids. Trimming left V 4 bases short and J 2 bases short, with 7 bases between. The chain's CDR3 is CASSWTHTDTQYF. CDR3 bases: TGTGCCAGCAGCTGGACTCACACAGATACGCAGTATTTT. Supplemented by reference TRBV7-6 and TRBJ2-3, the full variable domain reads GAGVSQSPRYKVTKRGQDVALRCDPISGHVSLYWYRQALGQGPEFLTYFNYEAQQDKSGLPNDRFSAERPEGSISTLTIQRTEQRDSAMYRCASSWTHTDTQYFGPGTRLTVL.

DNA of the CDR3: TGTGCCAGCGCTGGGACAGCAACCTACGAGCAGTACTTC. As protein: CASAGTATYEQYF. The chain couples TRBV28 to TRBJ2-7; 7 bases fit TRBD1. The CDR3 runs to 13 residues. The germline V gene has CDR1 MDHEN and CDR2 SYDVKM. The ends lost 8 bases at V and 2 bases at J; junction bases unmatched: 6.

The V call is TRBV9, the J call TRBJ2-3; D is unresolved. V shed 0 bases and J shed 6 bases, with 11 bases lying between them. Germline V gene sequence: CDR1 SGDLS, CDR2 YYNGEE. The CDR3 length is 14 residues. This CDR3 reads CASSVDTNSDTQYF. CDR3 DNA sequence: TGTGCCAGCAGCGTAGACACGAACTCGGATACGCAGTATTTT.

The chain combines TRBV7-8 with TRBJ1-6; D is perhaps TRBD1 (6 bases). This CDR3 has 17 amino acids. V lost 1 base and J lost 9, with 19 bases in between. Germline lookup yields CDR1 SGHVS and CDR2 FQNEAQ. CDR3 region: CASSLEGASGGTSPLHF. In DNA form, the CDR3 reads TGTGCCAGCAGCTTAGAGGGAGCCAGCGGGGGCACTTCACCCCTCCACTTT.

The chain couples TRBV7-9 to TRBJ1-2; TRBD1 agrees at 8 bases. The length of the CDR3 is 15 residues. V dropped 1 base and J dropped 3; count of bases not matched to a gene: 4. The germline V gene encodes CDR1 SEHNR and CDR2 FQNEAQ (reference sequence). CDR3 region: CASSLDGTGDYGYTF. The CDR3 DNA reads TGTGCCAGCAGCTTAGATGGGACAGGAGACTATGGCTACACCTTC.

This chain connects TRBV30 to TRBJ1-2; 8 bases line up with TRBD1. With 1 base clipped from V and 8 bases from J, the junction kept 15 bases outside the gene matches. Germline CDR1 is GTSNPN and CDR2 is SVGIG (reference sequence). CDR3 size: 16 residues. The CDR3 spells CAWSALTGTGPGGYTF. The CDR3 DNA is TGTGCCTGGAGTGCTCTAACCGGGACAGGACCGGGGGGCTACACCTTC.